Listed below are T cell receptor beta chains from one sample, sequenced in a study of T cell responses to AZD1222 COVID-19 vaccine. Profiled with immunoSEQ multiplex PCR; TCRdb holds only in-frame clones, not every one. The table includes 150,000 to 200,000 clones, approximately 90% detected once. Specimen: peripheral blood, collected on day 0 of AZD1222 vaccination. Receptor source: an adult in good health. CDR3s include the opening cysteine and the closing phenylalanine or tryptophan. The order of the fields is D gene, clone size, V gene, J gene, CDR3 protein. The D gene is left open where the match is weak. The size entry is marked missing in some rows and otherwise reads once, few, many or a size class.

d_call: .
clone_size: .
v_call: TRBV4-2
j_call: TRBJ2-7
cdr3_aa: CASSQGRSYEQYF

d_call: .
clone_size: .
v_call: TRBV2
j_call: TRBJ1-2
cdr3_aa: CASSEEGGKGYGYTF

d_call: .
clone_size: .
v_call: TRBV3-1/TRBV3-2
j_call: TRBJ1-2
cdr3_aa: CASSQGPQAFLTF

d_call: TRBD1
clone_size: few
v_call: TRBV30
j_call: TRBJ2-7
cdr3_aa: CAWSYPGQGEWYF

d_call: TRBD2
clone_size: .
v_call: TRBV7-8
j_call: TRBJ2-7
cdr3_aa: CASSSPLSRGGKGIDGSDEQYF

d_call: .
clone_size: .
v_call: TRBV6-1
j_call: TRBJ2-7
cdr3_aa: CASSDSGGNFEQYF

d_call: .
clone_size: .
v_call: TRBV5-8
j_call: TRBJ1-1
cdr3_aa: CASSLEAPQGLGAFF

d_call: .
clone_size: .
v_call: TRBV12-3/TRBV12-4
j_call: TRBJ1-1
cdr3_aa: CASSGLRGTEAFF

d_call: .
clone_size: .
v_call: TRBV18
j_call: TRBJ1-1
cdr3_aa: CASSPPSRGGSTEAFF

d_call: .
clone_size: .
v_call: TRBV7-8
j_call: TRBJ1-1
cdr3_aa: CASSSPTGNRFNTEAFF

d_call: .
clone_size: .
v_call: TRBV18
j_call: TRBJ2-3
cdr3_aa: CASTSTDTQYF

d_call: .
clone_size: .
v_call: TRBV30
j_call: TRBJ2-2
cdr3_aa: CAWKSYTGELFF

d_call: .
clone_size: .
v_call: TRBV15
j_call: TRBJ2-7
cdr3_aa: CATSRVWGSYEQYF

d_call: TRBD2
clone_size: .
v_call: TRBV5-1
j_call: TRBJ2-5
cdr3_aa: CASSLTSGQETQYF

d_call: TRBD1
clone_size: .
v_call: TRBV5-1
j_call: TRBJ1-2
cdr3_aa: CASSRTGTLMGYGYTF

d_call: .
clone_size: .
v_call: TRBV19
j_call: TRBJ1-5
cdr3_aa: CASSRGSSNQPQHF

d_call: TRBD2
clone_size: .
v_call: TRBV27
j_call: TRBJ2-1
cdr3_aa: CASKNPGLAGVSEQFF

d_call: .
clone_size: .
v_call: TRBV27
j_call: TRBJ2-2
cdr3_aa: CASSPNGPGELFF

d_call: .
clone_size: .
v_call: TRBV19
j_call: TRBJ1-2
cdr3_aa: CASSIWTARLGYTF

d_call: .
clone_size: .
v_call: TRBV25-1
j_call: TRBJ1-2
cdr3_aa: CASSEYRLGGSGYTF

d_call: .
clone_size: .
v_call: TRBV30
j_call: TRBJ1-4
cdr3_aa: CAWSTGFHEKLFF

d_call: TRBD1
clone_size: .
v_call: TRBV29-1
j_call: TRBJ2-1
cdr3_aa: CSAFYRGMTSYNEQFF

d_call: .
clone_size: .
v_call: TRBV4-2
j_call: TRBJ1-2
cdr3_aa: CASSQDQGRGYTF

d_call: .
clone_size: few
v_call: TRBV21-1
j_call: TRBJ1-1
cdr3_aa: CASSNGTARLRNTEAFF

d_call: TRBD2
clone_size: .
v_call: TRBV29-1
j_call: TRBJ2-7
cdr3_aa: CSVEREGYEQYF

d_call: TRBD1
clone_size: .
v_call: TRBV30
j_call: TRBJ1-1
cdr3_aa: CAWGRTGRNTEAFF

d_call: .
clone_size: .
v_call: TRBV11-2
j_call: TRBJ1-5
cdr3_aa: CASSGGGDNQPQHF

d_call: TRBD1
clone_size: .
v_call: TRBV4-1
j_call: TRBJ1-5
cdr3_aa: CASSQDYRGHQPQHF

d_call: .
clone_size: .
v_call: TRBV4-2
j_call: TRBJ1-1
cdr3_aa: CASGGVNTEAFF